Listed below are T cell receptor beta chains from one sample, sequenced in a study of CD8+CD57+ T cells in acquired aplastic anemia. In TCRdb, the reads were re-called with MiXCR into one record per CDR3 protein. The sample has some 180,000 distinct CDR3 sequences; less than 55% are singletons. The specimen was sorted CD4+, CD8+, or CD8+CD57+ T cells (not recorded which) from PBMCs. The receptors stem from a human donor in good health. CDR3s include the opening cysteine and the closing phenylalanine or tryptophan. The D gene is left open where the match is weak. For some rows the clone size is stated as once, few or many, or as a class when expanded; others skip it.

V	D	size	J	CDR3	DNA
TRBV5-4	NA	NA	TRBJ2-1	CASSSMSRRDEQFF	TGTGCCAGCAGCTCCATGTCCAGGCGGGATGAGCAGTTCTTC
TRBV20-1	NA	NA	TRBJ1-1	CSARVVASDTEAFF	TGCAGTGCTAGAGTTGTGGCGTCGGACACTGAAGCTTTCTTT
TRBV29-1	NA	NA	TRBJ1-3	CSVAPAGAGRADTIYF	TGCAGCGTTGCGCCGGCCGGGGCAGGTCGCGCGGACACCATATATTTT
TRBV10-3	NA	NA	TRBJ2-3	CAISEGWEGEDTQYF	TGTGCCATCAGTGAAGGATGGGAAGGAGAAGATACGCAGTATTTT
TRBV20-1	TRBD2	many	TRBJ2-5	CSATLAGAGETQYF	TGCAGTGCCACACTAGCGGGAGCCGGTGAGACCCAGTACTTC
TRBV10-3	NA	many	TRBJ1-2	CAISEVTGASYGYTF	TGTGCCATCAGTGAGGTAACGGGGGCCAGCTATGGCTACACCTTC
TRBV24-1	NA	NA	TRBJ2-5	CATGTGGAETQYF	TGTGCCACTGGTACGGGGGGCGCGGAGACCCAGTACTTC
TRBV20-1	TRBD2	NA	TRBJ2-1	CSARDLRGGDTGELFF	TGCAGTGCTAGAGATCTGCGGGGGGGGGACACCGGGGAGCTGTTCTTC
TRBV5-5	TRBD1	NA	TRBJ1-6	CASSLATGTGNSPLHF	TGTGCCAGCAGCTTGGCCACTGGGACAGGGAATTCACCCCTCCACTTT
TRBV18	TRBD1	few	TRBJ1-5	CASSPRGTVAFNQPQHF	TGTGCCAGCTCACCACGAGGGACAGTGGCGTTCAATCAGCCCCAGCATTTT
TRBV25-1	NA	NA	TRBJ1-3	CASSEEVRSSGNTIYF	TGTGCCAGCAGTGAAGAAGTCAGAAGCTCTGGAAACACCATATATTTT
TRBV10-3	NA	few	TRBJ1-1	CAIRTNSEAFF	TGTGCCATCAGGACAAATTCTGAAGCTTTCTTT
TRBV20-1	TRBD1	NA	TRBJ1-1	CSASADRVTEAFF	TGCAGTGCTTCCGCGGACAGGGTGACTGAAGCTTTCTTT
TRBV10-3	NA	NA	TRBJ1-5	CAISLDLNQPQHF	TGTGCCATCAGCCTGGACCTCAATCAGCCCCAGCATTTT
TRBV3-1	NA	few	TRBJ2-1	CASSPSGLAPYNEQFF	TGTGCCAGCAGCCCCTCCGGGCTAGCCCCCTACAATGAGCAGTTCTTC
TRBV20-1	NA	NA	TRBJ2-5	CSARDSLQETQYF	TGCAGTGCTAGAGATTCCCTCCAAGAGACCCAGTACTTC
TRBV11-2	NA	many	TRBJ2-3	CASSPGASTDTQYF	TGTGCCAGCAGCCCCGGGGCTAGCACAGATACGCAGTATTTT
TRBV7-2	TRBD1	NA	TRBJ1-2	CACSFKQGRDYGYTF	TGTGCCTGCAGCTTTAAACAGGGGAGGGACTATGGCTACACCTTC
TRBV2	NA	NA	TRBJ1-1	CASSEVGAGDTEAFF	TGTGCCAGCAGTGAAGTTGGGGCAGGGGACACTGAAGCTTTCTTT
TRBV2	NA	NA	TRBJ1-1	CATPGGGLNTEAFF	TGTGCCACCCCCGGGGGCGGGCTGAACACTGAAGCTTTCTTT
TRBV5-4	TRBD1	many	TRBJ1-2	CASSSYTEGAYGYTF	TGTGCCAGCAGCTCGTATACCGAGGGGGCCTATGGCTACACCTTC
TRBV6-1	TRBD1	NA	TRBJ2-2	CASRRYQGATGELFF	TGTGCCAGCAGAAGATACCAGGGGGCGACCGGGGAGCTGTTTTTT
TRBV5-1	TRBD1	many	TRBJ2-1	CASSPGTGWGSEQFF	TGCGCCAGCAGCCCGGGGACAGGGTGGGGTAGTGAGCAGTTCTTC
TRBV27	TRBD2	NA	TRBJ2-3	CASSQLAGFSDTQYF	TGTGCCAGCAGTCAATTAGCGGGATTTTCAGATACGCAGTATTTT
TRBV11-2	NA	few	TRBJ2-3	CASSLLGGLTDTQYF	TGTGCCAGCTCTCTCTTGGGCGGCCTCACAGATACGCAGTATTTT
TRBV5-4	NA	NA	TRBJ1-3	CASSYSGAGSGNTIYF	TGTGCCAGCAGTTACTCTGGGGCAGGATCTGGAAACACCATATATTTT
TRBV20-1	NA	NA	TRBJ2-7	CSARVLEAYDQYF	TGCAGTGCTAGGGTCCTGGAAGCCTACGACCAGTACTTC
TRBV11-2	NA	many	TRBJ2-1	CASSLDGASSYNEQFF	TGTGCCAGCAGCTTAGACGGGGCCAGCTCCTACAATGAGCAGTTCTTC
TRBV2	TRBD2	NA	TRBJ2-3	CASSEVAGADTQYF	TGTGCCAGCAGTGAGGTAGCGGGAGCAGATACGCAGTATTTT
TRBV29-1	NA	NA	TRBJ1-1	CSGGGSAFTGTIAEAFF	TGCAGCGGTGGAGGCAGTGCTTTTACCGGGACCATCGCTGAAGCTTTCTTT
TRBV19	NA	NA	TRBJ1-6	CASRMNSLENSPLHF	TGTGCCAGTAGGATGAACTCCCTAGAGAATTCACCCCTCCACTTT
TRBV5-4	TRBD2	NA	TRBJ2-1	CASSSLAGGLNEQFF	TGTGCCAGCAGCTCCCTAGCGGGAGGGCTCAATGAGCAGTTCTTC
TRBV4-2	TRBD2	NA	TRBJ2-1	CASSQDRTSGSNEQFF	TGTGCCAGCAGCCAAGATAGAACTAGCGGGAGCAATGAGCAGTTCTTC